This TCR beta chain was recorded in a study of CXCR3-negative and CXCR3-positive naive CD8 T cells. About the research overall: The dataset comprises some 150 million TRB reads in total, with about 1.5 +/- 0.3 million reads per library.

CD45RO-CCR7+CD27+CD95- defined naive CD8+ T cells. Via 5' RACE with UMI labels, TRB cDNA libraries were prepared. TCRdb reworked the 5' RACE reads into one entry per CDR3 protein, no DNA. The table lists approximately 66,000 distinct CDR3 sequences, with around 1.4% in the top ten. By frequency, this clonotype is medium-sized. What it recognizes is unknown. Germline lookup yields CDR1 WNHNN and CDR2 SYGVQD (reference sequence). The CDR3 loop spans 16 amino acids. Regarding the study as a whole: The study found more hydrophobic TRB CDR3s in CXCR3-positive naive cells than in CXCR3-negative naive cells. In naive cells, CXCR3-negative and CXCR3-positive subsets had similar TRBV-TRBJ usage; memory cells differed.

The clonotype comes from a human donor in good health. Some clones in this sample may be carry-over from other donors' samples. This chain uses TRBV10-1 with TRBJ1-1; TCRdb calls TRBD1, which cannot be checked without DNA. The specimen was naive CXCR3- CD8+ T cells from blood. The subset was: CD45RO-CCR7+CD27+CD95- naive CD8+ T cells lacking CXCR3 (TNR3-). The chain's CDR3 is CASSESKGGPNTEAFF.